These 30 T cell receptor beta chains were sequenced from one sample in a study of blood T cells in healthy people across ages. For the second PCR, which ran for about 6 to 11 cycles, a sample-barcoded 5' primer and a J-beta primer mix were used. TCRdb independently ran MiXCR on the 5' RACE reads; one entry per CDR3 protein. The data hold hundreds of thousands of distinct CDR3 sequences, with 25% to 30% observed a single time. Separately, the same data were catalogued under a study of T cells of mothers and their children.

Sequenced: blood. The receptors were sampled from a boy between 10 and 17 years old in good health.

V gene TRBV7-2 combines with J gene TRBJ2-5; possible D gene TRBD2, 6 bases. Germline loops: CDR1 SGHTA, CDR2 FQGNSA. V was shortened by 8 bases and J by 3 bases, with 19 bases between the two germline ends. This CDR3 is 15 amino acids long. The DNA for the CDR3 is TGTGCCAGCGGGGTGTACGGGGCGGGGAAAGAGACCCAGTACTTC. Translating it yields CASGVYGAGKETQYF. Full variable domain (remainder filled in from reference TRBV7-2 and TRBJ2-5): GAGVSQSPSNKVTEKGKDVELRCDPISGHTALYWYRQSLGQGLEFLIYFQGNSAPDKSGLPSDRFSAERTGGSVSTLTIQRTQQEDSAVYLCASGVYGAGKETQYFGPGTRLLVL.

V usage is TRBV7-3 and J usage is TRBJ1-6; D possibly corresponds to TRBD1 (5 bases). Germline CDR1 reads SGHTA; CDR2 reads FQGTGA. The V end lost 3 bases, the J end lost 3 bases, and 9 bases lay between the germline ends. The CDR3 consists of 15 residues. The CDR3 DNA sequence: TGTGCCAGCAGCTTTGGCGGACACTATAATTCACCCCTCCACTTT. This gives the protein CASSFGGHYNSPLHF.

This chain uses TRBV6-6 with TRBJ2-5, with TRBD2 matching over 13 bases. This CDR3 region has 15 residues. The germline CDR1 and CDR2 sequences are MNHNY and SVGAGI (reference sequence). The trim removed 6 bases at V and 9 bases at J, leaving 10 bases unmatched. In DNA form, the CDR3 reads TGTGCCAGCAGCTCCGGGACTAGCGGGGCCGGGGCCCAGTACTTC. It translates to CASSSGTSGAGAQYF.

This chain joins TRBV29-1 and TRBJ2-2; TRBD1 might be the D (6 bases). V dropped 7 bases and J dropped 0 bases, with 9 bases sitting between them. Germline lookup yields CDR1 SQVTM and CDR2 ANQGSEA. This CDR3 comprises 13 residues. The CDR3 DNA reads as TGCAGCGCCGGGACATCGAACACCGGGGAGCTGTTTTTT. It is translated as CSAGTSNTGELFF.

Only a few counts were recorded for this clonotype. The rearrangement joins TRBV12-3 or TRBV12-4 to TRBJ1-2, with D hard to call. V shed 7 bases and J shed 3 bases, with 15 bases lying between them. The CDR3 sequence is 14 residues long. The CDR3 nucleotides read TGTGCCAGCACCCTCGTTCCGGTTGACTATGGCTACACCTTC. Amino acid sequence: CASTLVPVDYGYTF.

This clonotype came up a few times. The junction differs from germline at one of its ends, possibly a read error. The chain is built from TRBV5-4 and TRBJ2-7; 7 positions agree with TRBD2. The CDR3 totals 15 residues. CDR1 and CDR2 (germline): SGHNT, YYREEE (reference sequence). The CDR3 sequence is CASSLERGARYEQYF. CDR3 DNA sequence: TGTGCTAGCAGCTTGGAGCGGGGCGCTCGCTACGAGCAGTACTTC.

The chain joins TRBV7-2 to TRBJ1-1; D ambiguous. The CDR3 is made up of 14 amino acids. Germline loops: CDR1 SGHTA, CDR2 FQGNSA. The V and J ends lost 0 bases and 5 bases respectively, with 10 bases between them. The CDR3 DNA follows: TGTGCCAGCAGCTTAGCCTCCCTGGGTACTGAAGCTTTCTTT. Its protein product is CASSLASLGTEAFF.

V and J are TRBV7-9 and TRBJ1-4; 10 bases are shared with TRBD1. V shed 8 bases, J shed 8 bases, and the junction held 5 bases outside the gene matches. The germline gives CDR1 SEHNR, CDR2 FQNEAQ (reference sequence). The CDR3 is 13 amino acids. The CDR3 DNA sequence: TGTGCCAGCTGCCGGGACAGGGGCGAAAAACTGTTTTTT. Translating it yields CASCRDRGEKLFF.

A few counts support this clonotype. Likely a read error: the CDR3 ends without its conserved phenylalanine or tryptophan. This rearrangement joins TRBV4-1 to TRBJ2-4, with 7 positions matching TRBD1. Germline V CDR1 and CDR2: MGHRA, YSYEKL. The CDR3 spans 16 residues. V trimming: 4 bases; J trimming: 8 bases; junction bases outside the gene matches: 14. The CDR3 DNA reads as TGCGCCAGCAGCCTACTTTATGGGGACAGCCGCGACATTCAGTACTCC. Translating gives CASSLLYGDSRDIQYS.

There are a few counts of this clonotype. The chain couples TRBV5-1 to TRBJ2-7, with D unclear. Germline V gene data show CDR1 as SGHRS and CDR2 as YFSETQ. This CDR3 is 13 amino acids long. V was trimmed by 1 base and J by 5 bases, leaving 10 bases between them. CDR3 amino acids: CASSLFQAHEQYF. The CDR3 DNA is TGCGCCAGCAGCTTGTTTCAGGCCCACGAGCAGTACTTC.

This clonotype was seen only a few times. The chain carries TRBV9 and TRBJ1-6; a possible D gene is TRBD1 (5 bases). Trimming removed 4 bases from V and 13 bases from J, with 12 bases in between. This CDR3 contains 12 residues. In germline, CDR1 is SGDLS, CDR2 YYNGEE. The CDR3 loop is CASSHTGGPLHF. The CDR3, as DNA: TGTGCCAGCAGCCACACGGGGGGTCCCCTCCACTTT. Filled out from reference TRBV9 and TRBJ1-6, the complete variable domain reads DSGVTQTPKHLITATGQRVTLRCSPRSGDLSVYWYQQSLDQGLQFLIQYYNGEERAKGNILERFSAQQFPDLHSELNLSSLELGDSALYFCASSHTGGPLHFGNGTRLTVT.

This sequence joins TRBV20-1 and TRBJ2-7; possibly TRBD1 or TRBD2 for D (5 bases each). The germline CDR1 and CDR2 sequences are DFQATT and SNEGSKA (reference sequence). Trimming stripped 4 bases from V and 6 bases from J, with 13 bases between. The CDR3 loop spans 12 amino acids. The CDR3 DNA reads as TGCAGTGCTATACTCCGGGACCTCGAGCAGTACTTC. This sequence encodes CSAILRDLEQYF.

DNA of the CDR3: TGTGCCAGCAGTGAGTCGGGGTCGGGCTACACCTTC. This sequence encodes CASSESGSGYTF. The chain joins TRBV7-9 to TRBJ1-2; D gene unclear. V lost 6 bases and J 8 bases, leaving 13 bases between the germline ends. CDR3 size: 12 residues. Per germline, CDR1 SEHNR and CDR2 FQNEAQ (reference sequence).

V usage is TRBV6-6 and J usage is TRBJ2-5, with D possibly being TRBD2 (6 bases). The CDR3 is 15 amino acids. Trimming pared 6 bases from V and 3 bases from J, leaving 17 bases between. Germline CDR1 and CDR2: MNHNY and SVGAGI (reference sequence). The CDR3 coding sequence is TGTGCCAGCAGCAAGTCGGGACTGGGGGAAGAGACCCAGTACTTC. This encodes CASSKSGLGEETQYF.

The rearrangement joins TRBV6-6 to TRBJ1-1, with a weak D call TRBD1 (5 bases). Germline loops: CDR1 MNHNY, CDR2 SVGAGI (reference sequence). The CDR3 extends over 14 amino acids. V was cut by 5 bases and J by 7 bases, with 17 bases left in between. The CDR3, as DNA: TGTGCCAGCAGTCCCGTGGCTTCAGACAGTGAAGCTTTCTTT. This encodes CASSPVASDSEAFF.

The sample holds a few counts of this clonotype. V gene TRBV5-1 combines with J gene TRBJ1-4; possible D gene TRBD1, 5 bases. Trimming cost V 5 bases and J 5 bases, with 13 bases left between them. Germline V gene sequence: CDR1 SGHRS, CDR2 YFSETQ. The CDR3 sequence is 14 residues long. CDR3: CASSSRGENEKLFF. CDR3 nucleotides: TGCGCCAGCAGTTCTAGGGGAGAGAATGAAAAACTGTTTTTT.

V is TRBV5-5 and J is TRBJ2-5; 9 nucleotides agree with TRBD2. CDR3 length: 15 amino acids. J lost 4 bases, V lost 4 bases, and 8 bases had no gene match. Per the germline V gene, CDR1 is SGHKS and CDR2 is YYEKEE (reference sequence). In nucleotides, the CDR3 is TGTGCCAGCAGCGGTCGGACTAGCGTCAGAGAGACCCAGTACTTC. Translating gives CASSGRTSVRETQYF.

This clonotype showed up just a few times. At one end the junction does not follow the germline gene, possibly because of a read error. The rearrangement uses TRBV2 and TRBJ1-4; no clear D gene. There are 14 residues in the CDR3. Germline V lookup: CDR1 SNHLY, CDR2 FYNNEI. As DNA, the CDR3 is TGTGCCAGCTTGAAGGACGGCTTTAATGAAAAGCTGTTTTTT. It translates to CASLKDGFNEKLFF.

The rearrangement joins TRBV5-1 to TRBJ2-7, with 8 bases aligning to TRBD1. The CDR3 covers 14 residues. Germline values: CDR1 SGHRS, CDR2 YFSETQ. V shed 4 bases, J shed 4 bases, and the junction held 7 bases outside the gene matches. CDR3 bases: TGCGCCAGCAGCGCGACAGGGGTCAGGTACGAGCAGTACTTC. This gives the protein CASSATGVRYEQYF.

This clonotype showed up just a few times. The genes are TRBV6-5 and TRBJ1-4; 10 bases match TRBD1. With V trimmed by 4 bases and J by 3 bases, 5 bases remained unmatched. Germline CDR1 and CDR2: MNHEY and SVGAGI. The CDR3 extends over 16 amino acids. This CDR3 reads CASSLRQGAANEKLFF. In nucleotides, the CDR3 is TGTGCCAGCAGTTTACGACAGGGGGCAGCTAATGAAAAACTGTTTTTT.

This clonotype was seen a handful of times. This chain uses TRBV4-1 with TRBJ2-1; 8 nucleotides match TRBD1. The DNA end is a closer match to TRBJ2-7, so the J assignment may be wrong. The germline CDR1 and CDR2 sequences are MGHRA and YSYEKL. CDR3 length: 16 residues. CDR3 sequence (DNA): TGCGCCAGCAGCGCCCAAACAGGGGGTGCCGTATACGAGCAGTACTTC. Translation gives CASSAQTGGAVYEQYF.

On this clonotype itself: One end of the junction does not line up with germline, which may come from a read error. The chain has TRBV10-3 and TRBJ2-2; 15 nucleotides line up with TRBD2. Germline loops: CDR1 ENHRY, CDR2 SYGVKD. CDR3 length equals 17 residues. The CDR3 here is CAFSTTGTSGGTGELFF. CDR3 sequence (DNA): TGTGCCTTCAGCACCACCGGGACTAGCGGGGGGACCGGGGAGCTGTTTTTT.

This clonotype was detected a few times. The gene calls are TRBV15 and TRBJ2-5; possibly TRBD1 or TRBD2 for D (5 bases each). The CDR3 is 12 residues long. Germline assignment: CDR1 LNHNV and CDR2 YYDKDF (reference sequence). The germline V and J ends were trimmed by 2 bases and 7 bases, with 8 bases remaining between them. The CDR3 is CATSRSGGTQYF. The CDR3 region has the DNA TGTGCCACCAGCAGATCTGGGGGGACCCAGTACTTC.

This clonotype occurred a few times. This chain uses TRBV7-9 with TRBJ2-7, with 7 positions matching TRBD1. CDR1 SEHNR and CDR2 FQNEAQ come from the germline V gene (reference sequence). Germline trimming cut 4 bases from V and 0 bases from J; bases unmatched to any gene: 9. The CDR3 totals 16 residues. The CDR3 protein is CASSSLGQESSYEQYF. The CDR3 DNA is TGTGCCAGCAGCTCCCTCGGACAGGAGAGCTCCTACGAGCAGTACTTC. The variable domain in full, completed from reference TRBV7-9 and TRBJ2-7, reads DTGVSQNPRHKITKRGQNVTFRCDPISEHNRLYWYRQTLGQGPEFLTYFQNEAQLEKSRLLSDRFSAERPKGSFSTLEIQRTEQGDSAMYLCASSSLGQESSYEQYFGPGTRLTVT.

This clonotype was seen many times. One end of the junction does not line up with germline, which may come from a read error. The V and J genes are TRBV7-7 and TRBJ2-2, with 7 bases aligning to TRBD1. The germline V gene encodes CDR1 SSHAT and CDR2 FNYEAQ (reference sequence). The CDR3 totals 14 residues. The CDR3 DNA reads TGTGCTAGCAGCTCGTACAGGGGAACCGGGGAGCTGTTTTTT. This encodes CASSSYRGTGELFF.

CDR3 sequence (DNA): TGTGCCAGCGGCGCGACAGGGGTCAATGAGCAGTTCTTC. Protein sequence: CASGATGVNEQFF. The chain recombines TRBV6-4 with TRBJ2-1; 8 positions agree with TRBD1. The CDR3 is 13 residues long. Germline CDR1 MRHNA, CDR2 SNTAGT. Trimming cost V 8 bases and J 6 bases; bases outside gene matches: 6.

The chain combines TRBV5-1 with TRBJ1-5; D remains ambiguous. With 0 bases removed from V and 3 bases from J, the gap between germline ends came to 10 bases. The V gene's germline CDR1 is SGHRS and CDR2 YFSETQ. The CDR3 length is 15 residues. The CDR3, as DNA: TGCGCCAGCAGCTTGGACGGAAGTTTCAATCAGCCCCAGCATTTT. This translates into CASSLDGSFNQPQHF. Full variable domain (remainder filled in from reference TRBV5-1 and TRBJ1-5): KAGVTQTPRYLIKTRGQQVTLSCSPISGHRSVSWYQQTPGQGLQFLFEYFSETQRNKGNFPGRFSGRQFSNSRSEMNVSTLELGDSALYLCASSLDGSFNQPQHFGDGTRLSIL.

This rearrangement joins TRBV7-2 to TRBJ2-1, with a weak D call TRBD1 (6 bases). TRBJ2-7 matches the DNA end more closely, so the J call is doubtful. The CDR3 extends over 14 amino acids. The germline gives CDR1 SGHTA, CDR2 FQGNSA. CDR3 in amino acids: CASSFTGTPYEQYF. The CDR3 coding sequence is TGTGCCAGCAGCTTTACCGGGACACCCTACGAGCAGTACTTC.

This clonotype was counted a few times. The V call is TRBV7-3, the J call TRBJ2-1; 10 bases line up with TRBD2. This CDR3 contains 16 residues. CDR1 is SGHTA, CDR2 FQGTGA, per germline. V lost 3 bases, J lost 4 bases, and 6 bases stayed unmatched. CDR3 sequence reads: CASSLSGLADYNEQFF. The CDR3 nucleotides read TGTGCCAGCAGCTTGTCAGGACTAGCGGATTACAATGAGCAGTTCTTC.

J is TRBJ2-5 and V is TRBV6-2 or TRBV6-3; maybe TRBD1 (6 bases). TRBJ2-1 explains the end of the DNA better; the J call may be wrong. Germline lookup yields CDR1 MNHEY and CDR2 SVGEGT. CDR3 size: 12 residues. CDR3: CASSNTGFEQFF. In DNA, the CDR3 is TGTGCCAGCAGCAATACAGGGTTCGAGCAGTTCTTC.